This T cell receptor (beta chain) comes out of a study of identical twins. Of note for this clonotype: Antigen unknown.

The CDR3 covers 19 residues. J gave up 5 bases and V 1 base, and 10 bases lay outside the gene matches. TCRdb re-called the 5' RACE reads with MiXCR, one entry per CDR3 protein. In the table there are hundreds of thousands of distinct CDR3 sequences, around 6% of which are singletons. Study-wide points: Modelling underestimated the level of out-of-frame TCR alpha sharing observed in monozygotic twins. Alpha sequences that were out-of-frame and twin-shared showed an excess of low generation probability.

V gene TRBV12-3 or TRBV12-4 combines with J gene TRBJ2-1; 14 bases map to TRBD2. Material for sequencing was naive T cells sorted from blood. This receptor was taken from a man aged 18 to 30 in good health. CDR3 sequence: CASSLGLAGGQRKDNEQFF. The CDR3 DNA follows: TGTGCCAGCAGTTTAGGACTAGCGGGAGGGCAGAGGAAAGACAATGAGCAGTTCTTC.